The TCR beta chain under discussion was sequenced for a study of T cells after yellow fever vaccination. TCRdb re-called the 5' RACE reads through MiXCR, storing one row per CDR3 protein. The table lists about 320,000 distinct CDR3 sequences, 4% to 5.5% of them singletons, with approximately 19% in the top ten. Germline loops: CDR1 GTSNPN, CDR2 SVGIG (reference sequence). CDR3 length: 13 amino acids. V gave up 3 bases and J gave up 6 bases, with 14 bases separating them. This TCR was sampled from a man between 18 and 35 years old who received the YFV17D yellow fever vaccine. This chain links TRBV30 with TRBJ1-1; possible D gene TRBD1, 5 bases. Sequences were derived from PBMCs, sampled 15 days after the yellow fever booster vaccination. Written as DNA, the CDR3 is TGTGCCTGGAGGGGGGATGGAAACGCTGAAGCTTTCTTT. It codes for CAWRGDGNAEAFF.